In this sample, the clone carrying this T cell receptor delta chain is medium-sized (0.01 to 0.1%). The same CDR3 can be traced to other DNA sequences in this sample. This CDR3 comprises 15 residues. CDR1 is GEAIGNYY and CDR2 is EKD in the germline V gene. J was trimmed by 4 bases and V by 1 base; bases with no gene match: 6. The record originates from a study of gamma-delta T cells after stem cell transplantation. TCRdb re-called the RT-PCR reads using CATT. The sample holds roughly 1,300 delta-chain clones, roughly 1.9% seen once. The sample was gamma-delta T cells. The chain links TRDV2 to TRDJ1, with 9 bases lining up with TRDD3. The origin of this receptor is a human donor. It is not recorded whose cells these are; they may come from a transplant donor. CDR3: CACDTLLGEGDKLIF. The CDR3 bases are TGTGCCTGTGACACGCTACTGGGGGAGGGCGATAAACTCATCTTT.